These 14 T cell receptor beta chains were sequenced from one sample in a study of radiation and T cells in renal cell carcinoma. Treatment given: treatment-naive control, cytoreductive nephrectomy. The data were produced by immunoSEQ multiplex PCR, yet TCRdb's version contains in-frame clones alone and is incomplete. The table records about 3,700 clones, 65% to 80% of them present only once. The sample here was tumor tissue, taken from a patient whose treatment was nephrectomy without radiotherapy. The source is a middle-aged man with renal cell carcinoma.

This rearrangement joins TRBV7-8 to TRBJ1-2; no reliable D call. V lost 2 bases, J lost 6 bases, and 10 bases lay in between. The CDR3 has 13 residues. Per the germline V gene, CDR1 is SGHVS and CDR2 is FQNEAQ. The DNA for the CDR3 is TGTGCCAGCAGCTTATCCCCCAGCGATGGCTACACCTTC. Its protein is CASSLSPSDGYTF.

V is TRBV7-2 and J is TRBJ1-5, with 7 bases that match TRBD1. This CDR3 has 13 amino acids. CDR1 is SGHTA and CDR2 is FQGNSA in the germline V gene. The trim removed 5 bases at V and 6 bases at J, leaving 4 bases unmatched. The CDR3 loop reads CASSQGGVQPQHF. DNA of the CDR3: TGTGCCAGCAGCCAGGGGGGCGTTCAGCCCCAGCATTTT.

This clone was detected only a few times. The V gene is TRBV29-1, the J gene TRBJ2-3; either TRBD1 or TRBD2 may fit D (6 bases each). V was shortened by 6 bases and J by 3 bases, with 13 bases between the two germline ends. Germline V CDR1 and CDR2: SQVTM, ANQGSEA. This CDR3 has 13 amino acids. The CDR3 sequence: CSVSKGGTDTQYF. CDR3 DNA sequence: TGCAGCGTATCTAAGGGGGGAACAGATACGCAGTATTTT.

V usage is TRBV2 and J usage is TRBJ2-2; no definite D call. V lost 1 base, J lost 0 bases, and 3 bases lay in between. This CDR3 spans 14 amino acids. Germline loops: CDR1 SNHLY, CDR2 FYNNEI. The CDR3 DNA reads TGTGCCAGCAGTGAAGGGGCGAACACCGGGGAGCTGTTTTTT. It is translated as CASSEGANTGELFF.

The rearrangement links TRBV5-1 to TRBJ2-5, with 8 bases fitting TRBD2. CDR3 length: 16 amino acids. V gave up 4 bases and J gave up 2 bases; unmatched junction bases: 10. Germline CDR1 reads SGHRS; CDR2 reads YFSETQ. The CDR3 DNA reads TGCGCCAGCAGCCCACGTCCGGGAGGGGTACAAGAGACCCAGTACTTC. It encodes CASSPRPGGVQETQYF.

This chain connects TRBV2 to TRBJ1-1; D is undetermined. V gave up 6 bases and J gave up 3 bases, with 5 bases separating them. The CDR3 extends over 11 amino acids. Germline loops: CDR1 SNHLY, CDR2 FYNNEI. For the CDR3, the DNA is TGTGCCAGCAGGGCTTACACTGAAGCTTTCTTT. Amino acid sequence: CASRAYTEAFF.

This chain links TRBV6-1 with TRBJ2-7; 7 bases line up with TRBD2. Germline V gene data show CDR1 as MNHNS and CDR2 as SASEGT. This CDR3 has 14 amino acids. After removal of 4 bases from V and 3 bases from J, the junction contained 6 bases not matched to a gene. The DNA of the CDR3 is TGTGCCAGCAGTGCATTAGCGGGCGGCTACGAGCAGTACTTC. It encodes CASSALAGGYEQYF.

This clone occurred a few times. The chain employs TRBV6-6 and TRBJ2-1, with 7 bases matching TRBD1. This CDR3 has 13 residues. The junction had 3 bases not matched to a gene; V was cut back by 6 bases and J by 4 bases. Germline-derived CDR1 and CDR2 are MNHNY and SVGAGI (reference sequence). CDR3 sequence: CASSRDRYNEQFF. The CDR3 nucleotides are TGTGCCAGCAGCAGGGACAGATACAATGAGCAGTTCTTC.

The chain uses TRBV9 and TRBJ1-2; D is possibly TRBD1 (5 bases). Germline CDR1 is SGDLS and CDR2 is YYNGEE. V lost 0 bases to trimming and J lost 4 bases, with 19 bases between them. This CDR3 comprises 17 residues. CDR3 protein: CASSVGGVWQGGYGYTF. The DNA of the CDR3 is TGTGCCAGCAGCGTAGGGGGCGTATGGCAGGGTGGCTATGGCTACACCTTC.

This chain links TRBV18 with TRBJ2-7; 7 bases map to TRBD1. Germline trimming cut 3 bases from V and 2 bases from J; bases unmatched to any gene: 4. CDR1 is KGHSH and CDR2 is LQKENI in the germline V gene. The CDR3 runs to 14 residues. The CDR3 nucleotides read TGTGCCAGCTCACCCCCGGGACAGCCCTACGAGCAGTACTTC. It translates to CASSPPGQPYEQYF.

This clone was detected only once. CDR3 bases: TGTGCCACCAGCAGTGGTAGCGGGAGTCGAGAGACCCAGTACTTC. This encodes CATSSGSGSRETQYF. The chain joins TRBV15 to TRBJ2-5; 9 bases line up with TRBD2. CDR3 length: 15 amino acids. Germline-derived CDR1 and CDR2 are LNHNV and YYDKDF (reference sequence). After removal of 3 bases from V and 4 bases from J, the junction contained 6 bases not matched to a gene.

The V call is TRBV9, the J call TRBJ2-3; no reliable D call. The CDR3 extends over 13 amino acids. V lost 1 base, J lost 2 bases, and 5 bases lay in between. Germline-derived CDR1 and CDR2 are SGDLS and YYNGEE. Here the CDR3 DNA reads TGTGCCAGCAGCGTATCCATCACAGATACGCAGTATTTT. It yields the protein CASSVSITDTQYF.

This sequence joins TRBV9 and TRBJ2-2; no clear D. Trimming shortened V by 0 bases and J by 2 bases, and 5 bases separated the two germline ends. This CDR3 comprises 14 residues. Germline V gene data show CDR1 as SGDLS and CDR2 as YYNGEE. The CDR3 reads CASSVVLNTGELFF. The CDR3 region has the DNA TGTGCCAGCAGCGTAGTACTTAACACCGGGGAGCTGTTTTTT.

The V and J genes are TRBV11-1 and TRBJ1-2; TRBD1 matches 9 bases. Germline V gene data show CDR1 as SGHAT and CDR2 as FQDESV (reference sequence). The ends lost 2 bases at V and 0 bases at J; junction bases unmatched: 4. CDR3 length equals 16 residues. The CDR3 bases are TGTGCCAGCAGCTTATTGACAGGGGGACCTAACTATGGCTACACCTTC. It is translated as CASSLLTGGPNYGYTF.